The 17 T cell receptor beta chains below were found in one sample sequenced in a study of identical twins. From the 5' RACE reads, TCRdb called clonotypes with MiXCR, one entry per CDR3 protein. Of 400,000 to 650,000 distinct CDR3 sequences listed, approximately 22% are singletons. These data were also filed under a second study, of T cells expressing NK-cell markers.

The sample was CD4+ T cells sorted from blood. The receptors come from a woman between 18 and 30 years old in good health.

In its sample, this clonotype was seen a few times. CDR3 sequence (DNA): TGTGCCAGCGGCGTTACAGAGGGCACTGAAGCTTTCTTT. It encodes CASGVTEGTEAFF. The chain links TRBV6-1 to TRBJ1-1; D not resolved. This CDR3 has 13 residues. V lost 8 bases and J lost 4, with 14 bases in between. Germline CDR1 reads MNHNS; CDR2 reads SASEGT.

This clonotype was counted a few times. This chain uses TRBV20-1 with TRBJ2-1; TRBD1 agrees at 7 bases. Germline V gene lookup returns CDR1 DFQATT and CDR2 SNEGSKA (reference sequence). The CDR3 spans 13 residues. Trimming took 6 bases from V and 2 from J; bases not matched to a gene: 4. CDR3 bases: TGCAGTGCGTCAGACAGGGCCTACAATGAGCAGTTCTTC. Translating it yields CSASDRAYNEQFF.

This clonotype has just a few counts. The CDR3 nucleotides are TGTGCCAGCAGCTACCTAGCGAGCACAGATACGCAGTATTTT. This gives the protein CASSYLASTDTQYF. J is TRBJ2-3 and V is TRBV7-9, with D tentatively TRBD2 (6 bases). The CDR3 consists of 14 residues. The V gene lost 4 bases and the J gene lost 0 bases, with 8 bases spanning the gap. Germline values: CDR1 SEHNR, CDR2 FQNEAQ (reference sequence).

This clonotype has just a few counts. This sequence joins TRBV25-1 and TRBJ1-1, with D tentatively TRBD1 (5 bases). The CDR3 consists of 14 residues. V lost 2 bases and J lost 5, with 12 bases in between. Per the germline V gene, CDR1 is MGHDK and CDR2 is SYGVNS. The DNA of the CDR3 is TGTGCCAGCAGTGAAGGGGGGGGTAGGACTGAAGCTTTCTTT. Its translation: CASSEGGGRTEAFF.

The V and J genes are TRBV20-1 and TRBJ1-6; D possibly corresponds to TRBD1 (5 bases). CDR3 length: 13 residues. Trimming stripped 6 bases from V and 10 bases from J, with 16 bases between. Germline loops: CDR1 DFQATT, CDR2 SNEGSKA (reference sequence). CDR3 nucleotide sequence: TGCAGTGCCAAAATGCCAGGGAGATCACCCCTCCACTTT. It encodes CSAKMPGRSPLHF.

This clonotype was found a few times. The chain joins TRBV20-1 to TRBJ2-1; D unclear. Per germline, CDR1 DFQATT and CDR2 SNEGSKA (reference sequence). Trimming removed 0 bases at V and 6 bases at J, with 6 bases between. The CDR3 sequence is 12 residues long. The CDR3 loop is CSARESLNEQFF. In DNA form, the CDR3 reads TGCAGTGCTAGAGAGTCCCTCAATGAGCAGTTCTTC.

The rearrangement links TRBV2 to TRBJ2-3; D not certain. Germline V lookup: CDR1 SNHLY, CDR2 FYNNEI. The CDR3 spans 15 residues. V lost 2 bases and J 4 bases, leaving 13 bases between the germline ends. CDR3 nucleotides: TGTGCCAGCAGTGAAATGGATTTAGTTGCAGATACGCAGTATTTT. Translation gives CASSEMDLVADTQYF.

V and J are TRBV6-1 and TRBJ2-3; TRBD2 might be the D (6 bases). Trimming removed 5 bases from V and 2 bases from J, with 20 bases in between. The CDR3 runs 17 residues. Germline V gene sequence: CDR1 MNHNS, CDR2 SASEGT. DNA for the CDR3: TGTGCCAGCAGTCCCCGGGGTAGCGGAGCCCTCACAGATACGCAGTATTTT. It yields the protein CASSPRGSGALTDTQYF.

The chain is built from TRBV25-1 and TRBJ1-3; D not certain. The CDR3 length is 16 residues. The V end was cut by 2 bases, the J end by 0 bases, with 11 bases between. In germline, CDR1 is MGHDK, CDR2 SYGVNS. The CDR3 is CASSEQRQSSGNTIYF. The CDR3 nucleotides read TGTGCCAGCAGTGAACAGCGGCAGAGCTCTGGAAACACCATATATTTT.

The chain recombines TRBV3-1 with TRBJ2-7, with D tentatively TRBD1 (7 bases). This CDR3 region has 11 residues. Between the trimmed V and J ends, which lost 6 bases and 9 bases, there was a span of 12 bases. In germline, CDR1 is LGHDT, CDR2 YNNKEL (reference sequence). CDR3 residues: CASRDREAQYF. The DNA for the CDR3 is TGTGCCAGCAGAGACAGGGAGGCGCAGTACTTC.

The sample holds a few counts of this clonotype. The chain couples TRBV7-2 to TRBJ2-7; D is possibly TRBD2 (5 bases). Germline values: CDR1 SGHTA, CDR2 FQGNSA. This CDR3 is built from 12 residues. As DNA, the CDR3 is TGTGCTGCCGCCAGGACTGGCTACGAGCAGTACTTC. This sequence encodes CAAARTGYEQYF.

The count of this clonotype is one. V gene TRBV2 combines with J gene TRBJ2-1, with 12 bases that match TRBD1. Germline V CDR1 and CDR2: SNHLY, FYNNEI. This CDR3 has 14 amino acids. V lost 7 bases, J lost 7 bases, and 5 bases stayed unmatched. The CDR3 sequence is CASNRDRGPNEQFF. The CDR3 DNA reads TGTGCCAGCAATCGGGACAGGGGGCCGAATGAGCAGTTCTTC.

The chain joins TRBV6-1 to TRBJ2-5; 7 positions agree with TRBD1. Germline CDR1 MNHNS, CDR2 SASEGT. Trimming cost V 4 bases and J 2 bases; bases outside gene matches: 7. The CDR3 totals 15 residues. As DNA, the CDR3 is TGTGCCAGCAGTGCCTCCCCGACAGGGCAAGAGACCCAGTACTTC. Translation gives CASSASPTGQETQYF.

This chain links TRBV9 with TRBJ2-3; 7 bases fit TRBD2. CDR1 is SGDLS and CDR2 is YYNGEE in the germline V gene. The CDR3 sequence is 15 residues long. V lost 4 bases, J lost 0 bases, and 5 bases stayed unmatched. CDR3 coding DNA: TGTGCCAGCAGCTGGGCTAGCGGCAGCACAGATACGCAGTATTTT. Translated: CASSWASGSTDTQYF.

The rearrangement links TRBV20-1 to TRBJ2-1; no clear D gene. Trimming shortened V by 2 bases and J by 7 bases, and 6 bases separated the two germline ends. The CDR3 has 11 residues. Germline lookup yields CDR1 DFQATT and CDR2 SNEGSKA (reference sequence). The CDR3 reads CSARKTNEQFF. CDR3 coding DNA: TGCAGTGCTAGAAAAACAAATGAGCAGTTCTTC.

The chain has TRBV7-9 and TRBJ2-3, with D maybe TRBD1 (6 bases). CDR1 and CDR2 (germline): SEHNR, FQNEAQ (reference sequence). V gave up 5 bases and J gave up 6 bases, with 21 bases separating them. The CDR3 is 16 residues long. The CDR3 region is CASSLNQGSTGDTQYF. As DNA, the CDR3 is TGTGCCAGCAGCCTGAACCAGGGGTCCACGGGTGATACGCAGTATTTT.

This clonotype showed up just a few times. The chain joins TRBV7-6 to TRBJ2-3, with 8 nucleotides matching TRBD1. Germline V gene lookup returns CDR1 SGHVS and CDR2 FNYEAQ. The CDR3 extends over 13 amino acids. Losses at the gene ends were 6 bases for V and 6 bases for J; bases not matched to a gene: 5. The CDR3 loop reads CASRDRQGDTQYF. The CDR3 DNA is TGTGCCAGCAGGGACCGACAGGGGGATACGCAGTATTTT. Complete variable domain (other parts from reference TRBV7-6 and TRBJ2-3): GAGVSQSPRYKVTKRGQDVALRCDPISGHVSLYWYRQALGQGPEFLTYFNYEAQQDKSGLPNDRFSAERPEGSISTLTIQRTEQRDSAMYRCASRDRQGDTQYFGPGTRLTVL.